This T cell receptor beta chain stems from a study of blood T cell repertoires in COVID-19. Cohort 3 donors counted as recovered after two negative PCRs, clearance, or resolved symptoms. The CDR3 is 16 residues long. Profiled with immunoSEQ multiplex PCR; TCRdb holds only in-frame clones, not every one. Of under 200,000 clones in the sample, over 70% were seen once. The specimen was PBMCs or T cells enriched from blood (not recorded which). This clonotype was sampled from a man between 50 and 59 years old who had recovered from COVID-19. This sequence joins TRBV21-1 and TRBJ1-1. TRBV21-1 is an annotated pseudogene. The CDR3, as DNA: TGTGCCAGCAGCAAAGGTGAGGATGGAAGGAACACTGAAGCTTTCTTT. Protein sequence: CASSKGEDGRNTEAFF.